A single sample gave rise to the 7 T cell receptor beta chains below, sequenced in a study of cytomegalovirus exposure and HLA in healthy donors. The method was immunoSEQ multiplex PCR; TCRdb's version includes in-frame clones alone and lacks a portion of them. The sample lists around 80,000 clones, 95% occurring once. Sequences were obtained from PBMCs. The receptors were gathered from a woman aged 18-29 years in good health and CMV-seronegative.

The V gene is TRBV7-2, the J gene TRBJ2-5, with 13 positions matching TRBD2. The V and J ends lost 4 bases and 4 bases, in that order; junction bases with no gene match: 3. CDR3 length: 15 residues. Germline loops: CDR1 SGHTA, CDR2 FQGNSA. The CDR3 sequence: CASSSGTSGTETQYF. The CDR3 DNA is TGTGCCAGCAGCTCGGGGACTAGCGGGACAGAGACCCAGTACTTC.

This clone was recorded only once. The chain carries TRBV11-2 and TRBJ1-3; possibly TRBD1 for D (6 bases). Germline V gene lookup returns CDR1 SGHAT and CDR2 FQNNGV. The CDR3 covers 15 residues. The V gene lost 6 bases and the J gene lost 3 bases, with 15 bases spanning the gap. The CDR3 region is CASRQIRQDGNTIYF. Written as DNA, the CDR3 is TGTGCCAGCAGACAAATACGACAGGATGGAAACACCATATATTTT.

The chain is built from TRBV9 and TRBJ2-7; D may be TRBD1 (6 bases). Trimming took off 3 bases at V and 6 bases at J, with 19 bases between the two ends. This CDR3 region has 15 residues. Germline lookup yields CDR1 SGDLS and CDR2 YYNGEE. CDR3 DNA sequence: TGTGCCAGCAGCGGGGGAGAGGCCAGGGGTGGCGAGCAGTACTTC. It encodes CASSGGEARGGEQYF.

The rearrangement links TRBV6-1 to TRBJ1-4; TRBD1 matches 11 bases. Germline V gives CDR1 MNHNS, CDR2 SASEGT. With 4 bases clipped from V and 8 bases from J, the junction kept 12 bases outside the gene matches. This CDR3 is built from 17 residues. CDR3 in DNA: TGTGCCAGCAGTGGCGGACAGGGGGCGAGAAGACGGGAAAAACTGTTTTTT. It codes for CASSGGQGARRREKLFF.

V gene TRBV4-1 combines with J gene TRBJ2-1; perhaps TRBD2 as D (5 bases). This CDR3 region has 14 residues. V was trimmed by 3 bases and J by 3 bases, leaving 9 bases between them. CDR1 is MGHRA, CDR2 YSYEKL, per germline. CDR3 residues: CASSHLAIYNEQFF. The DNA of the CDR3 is TGCGCCAGCAGCCACCTAGCTATCTACAATGAGCAGTTCTTC.

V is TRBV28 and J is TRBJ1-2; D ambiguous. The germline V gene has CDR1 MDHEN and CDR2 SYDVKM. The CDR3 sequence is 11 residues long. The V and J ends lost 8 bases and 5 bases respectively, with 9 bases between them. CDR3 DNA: TGTGCCAGCGGAGGGTATTATGGCTACACCTTC. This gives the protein CASGGYYGYTF.

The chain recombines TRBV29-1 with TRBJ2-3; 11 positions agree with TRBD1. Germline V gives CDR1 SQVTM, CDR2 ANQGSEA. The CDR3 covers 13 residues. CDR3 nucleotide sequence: TGCACGGTAGGACAGGGGGCCACAGATACGCAGTATTTT. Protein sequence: CTVGQGATDTQYF.